These 10 T cell receptor beta chains share one sample of origin, sequenced in a study of blood T cell repertoires in COVID-19. The repertoire was sequenced with immunoSEQ multiplex PCR; TCRdb's copy has only in-frame clones and lacks some. The table lists some 490,000 clones, 80% to 90% of them singletons. Source material: peripheral blood. The receptors here all came from a human donor in a cohort sampled during active COVID-19.

The CDR3 is CASSLRTGVNTEAFF. CDR3 nucleotide sequence: TGTGCCAGCAGCCTACGGACAGGAGTGAACACTGAAGCTTTCTTT. The chain uses TRBV5-4 and TRBJ1-1; 7 nucleotides align to TRBD1. J gave up 0 bases and V 4 bases, and 6 bases lay outside the gene matches. This CDR3 comprises 15 residues. Germline V gives CDR1 SGHNT, CDR2 YYREEE (reference sequence).

This chain links TRBV27 with TRBJ2-5; TRBD2 matches at 7 bases. V lost 8 bases, J lost 4 bases, and 13 bases stayed unmatched. This CDR3 is built from 15 residues. Per the germline V gene, CDR1 is MNHEY and CDR2 is SMNVEV (reference sequence). Here the CDR3 reads CASVRVGGTIETQYF. The CDR3 DNA reads TGTGCCAGCGTTCGGGTGGGGGGGACTATAGAGACCCAGTACTTC.

The rearrangement links TRBV1 to TRBJ1-5; the D segment call TRBD1 is taken from the table without a DNA check. TRBV1 represents a pseudogene. The CDR3 is 15 amino acids. In DNA, the CDR3 is TGCACCAGCAGCCAAAGGGGATCTAGCAATCAGCCCCAGCATTTT. This gives the protein CTSSQRGSSNQPQHF.

This chain uses TRBV6-5 with TRBJ1-1; unclear D gene. The CDR3 totals 15 residues. CDR1 is MNHEY, CDR2 SVGAGI, per germline. Trimming shortened V by 6 bases and J by 4 bases, and 18 bases separated the two germline ends. The CDR3 bases are TGTGCCAGCAGCCGTCCCCGTGCGAAATCCACTGAAGCTTTCTTT. This encodes CASSRPRAKSTEAFF.

This clone was observed a single time. The sample contains more than one DNA sequence encoding this CDR3. J is TRBJ1-1 and V is TRBV9; D unclear. The CDR3 contains 13 residues. Trimming pared 2 bases from V and 2 bases from J, leaving 7 bases between. Looked up from germline, CDR1 is SGDLS and CDR2 is YYNGEE. The CDR3 protein is CASSVQVNTEAFF. DNA for the CDR3: TGTGCCAGCAGCGTGCAGGTTAACACTGAAGCTTTCTTT.

The J gene is TRBJ1-6, the V gene TRBV10-3; perhaps TRBD1 as D (5 bases). The V end was cut by 2 bases, the J end by 6 bases, with 11 bases between. This CDR3 has 15 residues. Germline lookup yields CDR1 ENHRY and CDR2 SYGVKD. The CDR3 is CAISETGGVNSPLHF. The CDR3 coding sequence is TGTGCCATCAGTGAGACGGGAGGGGTTAATTCACCCCTCCACTTT.

The chain carries TRBV30 and TRBJ1-5; 9 positions match TRBD1. Germline V gives CDR1 GTSNPN, CDR2 SVGIG (reference sequence). This CDR3 comprises 17 residues. V lost 1 base to trimming and J lost 1 base; unmatched junction nucleotides: 8. CDR3 nucleotide sequence: TGTGCCTGGAGTGGACAGGGGGGAATAGTGAGCAATCAGCCCCAGCATTTT. It translates to CAWSGQGGIVSNQPQHF.

V and J are TRBV5-4 and TRBJ2-5; D is unclear. CDR1 SGHNT and CDR2 YYREEE come from the germline V gene (reference sequence). With 4 bases removed from V and 4 bases from J, the gap between germline ends came to 8 bases. CDR3 size: 12 residues. CDR3 nucleotides: TGTGCCAGCAGCCCCCTAGGAGAGACCCAGTACTTC. Translated, it gives CASSPLGETQYF.

The chain employs TRBV5-6 and TRBJ1-6, with a tentative D call TRBD1 (6 bases). The V end lost 4 bases, the J end lost 14 bases, and 22 bases lay between the germline ends. The CDR3 has 15 amino acids. Germline V gene lookup returns CDR1 SGHDT and CDR2 YYEEEE. Here the CDR3 DNA reads TGTGCCAGCAGCGTAGGACAGCAGTTACAATTCACCCTCCACTTT. It translates to CASSVGQQLQFTLHF. Filled out from reference TRBV5-6 and TRBJ1-6, the complete variable domain reads DAGVTQSPTHLIKTRGQQVTLRCSPKSGHDTVSWYQQALGQGPQFIFQYYEEEERQRGNFPDRFSGHQFPNYSSELNVNALLLGDSALYLCASSVGQQLQFTLHFGNGTRLTVT.

The rearrangement uses TRBV19 and TRBJ2-1; D is possibly TRBD2 (6 bases). Germline V gene data show CDR1 as LNHDA and CDR2 as SQIVND (reference sequence). This CDR3 region has 17 residues. V was pared by 5 bases and J by 0 bases, with 17 bases between. The CDR3, as DNA: TGTGCCAGTAGTGCCCGGGGGACGTCTAGCTCCTACAATGAGCAGTTCTTC. It yields the protein CASSARGTSSSYNEQFF.